The source of this T cell receptor beta chain is a study of cytomegalovirus exposure and HLA in healthy donors. Study-level points and caveats: Researchers counted 150 to 200 TCR beta chains as cytomegalovirus-associated. A few chains linked to CMV were shown in vitro to be specific for CMV antigens. With high specificity and sensitivity, the classifier reportedly diagnosed cytomegalovirus status.

Only in-frame clones appear in the TCRdb table, and some are missing; sequencing was by immunoSEQ multiplex PCR. The table includes roughly 190,000 clones, roughly 86% detected once. Looked up from germline, CDR1 is SGHAT and CDR2 is FQNNGV. The CDR3 covers 12 residues. Between the trimmed V and J ends, which lost 5 bases and 4 bases, there was a span of 9 bases. The donors were members of the validation cohort comprising 120 subjects, separate from the roughly 700-subject first cohort. To note about this clone: Its antigen is still unknown.

V and J are TRBV11-2 and TRBJ2-7; D is uncertain. Sequencing used PBMCs. The TCR sequence derives from a man aged 30 to 45 in good health and CMV-seropositive. The CDR3, as DNA: TGTGCCAGCAGCCCGAGTCCTTACGAGCAGTACTTC. Translating it yields CASSPSPYEQYF. Supplemented by reference TRBV11-2 and TRBJ2-7, the full variable domain reads EAGVAQSPRYKIIEKRQSVAFWCNPISGHATLYWYQQILGQGPKLLIQFQNNGVVDDSQLPKDRFSAERLKGVDSTLKIQPAKLEDSAVYLCASSPSPYEQYFGPGTRLTVT.